These 32 T cell receptor beta chains were all obtained from the same sample, sequenced in a study of blood T cell repertoires in COVID-19. Assay: immunoSEQ multiplex PCR; the TCRdb copy retains only in-frame clones and omits some. The profile shows around 27,000 clones, 94% of them singletons. Sample: peripheral blood. These receptors all stem from a human donor with active COVID-19. The donor label of this sample is uncertain.

The rearrangement joins TRBV7-2 to TRBJ1-2; 11 nucleotides line up with TRBD1. This CDR3 has 15 residues. Germline trimming cut 5 bases from V and 5 bases from J; bases unmatched to any gene: 7. The germline gives CDR1 SGHTA, CDR2 FQGNSA. The CDR3 sequence: CASSQGTGGWYGYTF. Written as DNA, the CDR3 is TGTGCCAGCAGCCAAGGGACAGGGGGTTGGTATGGCTACACCTTC.

The chain couples TRBV6-5 to TRBJ1-3; 7 nucleotides line up with TRBD1. J lost 1 base, V lost 4 bases, and 4 bases had no gene match. CDR3 length equals 15 residues. Germline V gene lookup returns CDR1 MNHEY and CDR2 SVGAGI. The CDR3 loop is CASSSRRGSGNTIYF. The CDR3 nucleotides are TGTGCCAGCAGTTCCCGCAGGGGGTCTGGAAACACCATATATTTT.

V gene TRBV4-1 combines with J gene TRBJ2-7, with D maybe TRBD2 (7 bases). The CDR3 totals 18 residues. Trimming stripped 4 bases from V and 5 bases from J, with 27 bases between. The V gene's germline CDR1 is MGHRA and CDR2 YSYEKL. CDR3 in DNA: TGCGCCAGCAGCCGGGCCCAGGGGCTAGCGGACCTCAGGGACGAGCAGTACTTC. The encoded protein is CASSRAQGLADLRDEQYF.

The chain recombines TRBV2 with TRBJ2-7; a weak D match, TRBD1 (6 bases). Germline V gene lookup returns CDR1 SNHLY and CDR2 FYNNEI. The CDR3 is made up of 10 amino acids. Deletions cut 8 bases from V and 6 bases from J, with 8 bases between. CDR3 coding DNA: TGTGCCAGCGGACAGTTCGAGCAGTACTTC. Protein: CASGQFEQYF.

The genes are TRBV5-1 and TRBJ1-5; D is undetermined. Germline V gene lookup returns CDR1 SGHRS and CDR2 YFSETQ. This CDR3 has 13 residues. V shed 2 bases and J shed 3 bases, with 6 bases lying between them. The CDR3 region is CASSFRDNQPQHF. The CDR3 bases are TGCGCCAGCAGCTTCCGGGACAATCAGCCCCAGCATTTT.

This clone was found once. J is TRBJ2-4 and V is TRBV19; a possible D gene is TRBD2 (6 bases). Germline assignment: CDR1 LNHDA and CDR2 SQIVND (reference sequence). V was cut by 3 bases and J by 0 bases, with 12 bases left in between. This CDR3 contains 16 residues. Here the CDR3 reads CASSIGGELAKNIQYF. The CDR3, as DNA: TGTGCCAGTAGTATCGGCGGGGAGCTAGCCAAAAACATTCAGTACTTC.

This clone was observed a few times. At one of its ends the junction is not consistent with the germline gene, which may arise from a read error. This chain uses TRBV10-2 with TRBJ2-7; 9 bases align to TRBD1. This CDR3 has 14 amino acids. Germline V CDR1 and CDR2: WSHSY, SAAADI. The CDR3 DNA sequence: TGCGCCAGCAGTGAGTCGGGACAGGGTTACGACCAGTACTTC. Translated: CASSESGQGYDQYF.

The chain links TRBV18 to TRBJ1-5; possibly TRBD1 for D (5 bases). Germline V gives CDR1 KGHSH, CDR2 LQKENI. This CDR3 is built from 14 residues. The V end was cut by 2 bases, the J end by 4 bases, with 9 bases between. The CDR3 bases are TGTGCCAGCTCACCAATACAGGAAAATCAGCCCCAGCATTTT. It is translated as CASSPIQENQPQHF. Full variable domain (remainder filled in from reference TRBV18 and TRBJ1-5): NAGVMQNPRHLVRRRGQEARLRCSPMKGHSHVYWYRQLPEEGLKFMVYLQKENIIDESGMPKERFSAEFPKEGPSILRIQQVVRGDSAAYFCASSPIQENQPQHFGDGTRLSIL.

The chain joins TRBV6-6 to TRBJ1-1, with TRBD1 identical over 10 bases. J lost 11 bases, V lost 5 bases, and 11 bases had no gene match. The CDR3 has 14 amino acids. Per germline, CDR1 MNHNY and CDR2 SVGAGI (reference sequence). As DNA, the CDR3 is TGTGCCAGCAGTACGACAGGGGGCTCCCAACCGGCTTTCTTT. Protein product: CASSTTGGSQPAFF.

Notes on this clone: Other DNA sequences within the sample encode an identical CDR3. The chain employs TRBV5-1 and TRBJ1-2, with 7 bases matching TRBD1. The CDR3 contains 12 residues. Germline-derived CDR1 and CDR2 are SGHRS and YFSETQ. The junction had 6 bases not matched to a gene; V was cut back by 5 bases and J by 8 bases. The CDR3 spells CASSSDRDGYTF. For the CDR3, the DNA is TGCGCCAGCAGTTCAGACAGGGACGGCTACACCTTC.

The CDR3 sequence: CASSQVKRRRGYVSYTF. The CDR3 DNA sequence: TGCGCCAGCAGCCAAGTAAAGAGGAGGCGGGGCTACGTTAGCTACACCTTC. This chain uses TRBV4-1 with TRBJ1-2, with D perhaps TRBD1 (5 bases). The ends were cut back, 1 base at V and 9 bases at J, with 24 bases in the middle. CDR1 and CDR2 from the germline V gene are MGHRA and YSYEKL. This CDR3 has 17 amino acids.

This chain uses TRBV5-4 with TRBJ2-3; TRBD2 agrees at 7 bases. After removal of 4 bases from V and 4 bases from J, the junction contained 15 bases not matched to a gene. The germline V gene encodes CDR1 SGHNT and CDR2 YYREEE (reference sequence). This CDR3 is built from 17 residues. CDR3 in amino acids: CASSTPRAGEVPDTQYF. In nucleotides, the CDR3 is TGTGCCAGCAGCACCCCCCGGGCGGGAGAGGTCCCAGATACGCAGTATTTT.

The chain is built from TRBV6-1 and TRBJ2-7; tentatively, D is TRBD2 (6 bases). The CDR3 totals 16 residues. Germline assignment: CDR1 MNHNS and CDR2 SASEGT. Trimming stripped 4 bases from V and 3 bases from J, with 19 bases between. CDR3 residues: CASSGRGGGLNYEQYF. DNA of the CDR3: TGTGCCAGCAGTGGTCGGGGTGGGGGACTGAACTACGAGCAGTACTTC.

The rearrangement joins TRBV11-2 to TRBJ2-7; TRBD2 aligns across 10 bases. Germline V lookup: CDR1 SGHAT, CDR2 FQNNGV. The CDR3 length is 14 residues. The J segment lost 3 bases and the V segment lost 5 bases, leaving 4 bases of the junction unmatched. CDR3 residues: CASSGGTSDYEQYF. In nucleotides, the CDR3 is TGTGCCAGCAGCGGTGGGACTAGCGACTACGAGCAGTACTTC. Looking up the rest from reference TRBV11-2 and TRBJ2-7 gives the full variable domain: EAGVAQSPRYKIIEKRQSVAFWCNPISGHATLYWYQQILGQGPKLLIQFQNNGVVDDSQLPKDRFSAERLKGVDSTLKIQPAKLEDSAVYLCASSGGTSDYEQYFGPGTRLTVT.

The chain links TRBV27 to TRBJ1-3; 9 bases are shared with TRBD1. The CDR3 covers 17 residues. V was clipped by 0 bases and J by 0 bases; unmatched bases: 3. Germline values: CDR1 MNHEY, CDR2 SMNVEV (reference sequence). In nucleotides, the CDR3 is TGTGCCAGCAGTTTATCACAGGGGGCCTACTCTGGAAACACCATATATTTT. It codes for CASSLSQGAYSGNTIYF.

This chain links TRBV25-1 with TRBJ2-2; TRBD2 matches 10 bases. The germline CDR1 and CDR2 sequences are MGHDK and SYGVNS. This CDR3 has 16 amino acids. V was pared by 6 bases and J by 3 bases, with 7 bases of the junction left unmatched. The CDR3 protein is CASRTAGGADTGELFF. Here the CDR3 DNA reads TGTGCCAGCAGGACAGCGGGGGGGGCGGACACCGGGGAGCTGTTTTTT.

The genes are TRBV24-1 and TRBJ2-1, with TRBD2 identical over 11 bases. Germline V lookup: CDR1 KGHDR, CDR2 SFDVKD. V lost 6 bases and J lost 4; bases outside the gene matches: 4. The CDR3 consists of 15 residues. The DNA for the CDR3 is TGTGCCACCAGTCCTACTAGCGGGGGTTACAATGAGCAGTTCTTC. Encoded protein: CATSPTSGGYNEQFF.

The gene calls are TRBV14 and TRBJ2-5; D remains unclear. The CDR3 extends over 14 amino acids. Trimming removed 1 base from V and 7 bases from J, with 13 bases in between. CDR1 SGHDN and CDR2 FVKESK come from the germline V gene. The CDR3 nucleotides read TGTGCCAGCAGCCAAGTAGGCAGTGAGGCGACCCAGTACTTC. Protein: CASSQVGSEATQYF.

J is TRBJ1-1 and V is TRBV6-6; D might be TRBD1 (5 bases). Germline V gene lookup returns CDR1 MNHNY and CDR2 SVGAGI (reference sequence). This CDR3 spans 14 amino acids. Trimming removed 2 bases from V and 4 bases from J, with 11 bases in between. The DNA for the CDR3 is TGTGCCAGCAGTTACGCCAGGGAGGGCACTGAAGCTTTCTTT. This encodes CASSYAREGTEAFF.

This clone was detected once. V is TRBV28 and J is TRBJ2-1; 12 bases are a match to TRBD2. The V segment lost 4 bases and the J segment 4 bases; nucleotides outside the gene matches: 2. This CDR3 is built from 15 residues. Germline V gives CDR1 MDHEN, CDR2 SYDVKM. CDR3 residues: CASSWTSGNYNEQFF. The DNA of the CDR3 is TGTGCCAGCAGTTGGACTAGCGGGAATTACAATGAGCAGTTCTTC. The variable domain in full, with the rest retrieved from reference TRBV28 and TRBJ2-1, is DVKVTQSSRYLVKRTGEKVFLECVQDMDHENMFWYRQDPGLGLRLIYFSYDVKMKEKGDIPEGYSVSREKKERFSLILESASTNQTSMYLCASSWTSGNYNEQFFGPGTRLTVL.

The V gene is TRBV3-1 (or the pseudogene TRBV3-2), the J gene TRBJ1-4; 11 bases are a match to TRBD1. The CDR3 contains 16 residues. The ends lost 3 bases at V and 7 bases at J; junction bases unmatched: 7. The germline CDR1 and CDR2 sequences are LGHDT and YNNKEL (reference sequence). CDR3 sequence: CASSHRTGGQVEKLFF. The CDR3 bases are TGTGCCAGCAGCCACAGGACAGGGGGCCAGGTTGAAAAACTGTTTTTT.

The rearrangement uses TRBV28 and TRBJ2-7; tentatively, D is TRBD2 (6 bases). The CDR3 is 14 residues long. The V and J ends lost 3 bases and 3 bases respectively, with 12 bases between them. CDR1 is MDHEN and CDR2 is SYDVKM in the germline V gene. CDR3 region: CASSLGLTHYEQYF. In DNA form, the CDR3 reads TGTGCCAGCAGTTTGGGACTTACTCACTACGAGCAGTACTTC.

This chain joins TRBV27 and TRBJ2-1; 10 nucleotides agree with TRBD1. Germline V gene data show CDR1 as MNHEY and CDR2 as SMNVEV (reference sequence). The CDR3 extends over 18 amino acids. The V segment lost 4 bases and the J segment 2 bases; nucleotides outside the gene matches: 11. This chain's CDR3 is CASSSRPQTGGTYNEQFF. In DNA, the CDR3 is TGTGCCAGCAGTTCCCGACCCCAGACAGGGGGCACCTACAATGAGCAGTTCTTC.

This clone ranks as medium-sized. The CDR3 nucleotides are TGCAGTGCTAGTCGGCAGGGCGGCACCGGGGAGCTGTTTTTT. It codes for CSASRQGGTGELFF. The chain joins TRBV20-1 to TRBJ2-2, with D perhaps matching TRBD1 (5 bases). CDR1 and CDR2 from the germline V gene are DFQATT and SNEGSKA (reference sequence). This CDR3 is 14 amino acids long. V shed 3 bases and J shed 4 bases, with 12 bases lying between them.

The chain uses TRBV7-6 and TRBJ2-2; maybe TRBD1 (5 bases). The germline gives CDR1 SGHVS, CDR2 FNYEAQ. This CDR3 region has 16 residues. V lost 1 base and J 7 bases, leaving 16 bases between the germline ends. The CDR3 protein is CASSLGSRDSRGELFF. CDR3 coding DNA: TGTGCCAGCAGCTTAGGGTCCAGGGATTCACGCGGGGAGCTGTTTTTT.

The rearrangement joins TRBV6-5 to TRBJ1-2, with D maybe TRBD1 (6 bases). Germline lookup yields CDR1 MNHEY and CDR2 SVGAGI. The CDR3 loop spans 14 amino acids. The V end was cut by 0 bases, the J end by 8 bases, with 13 bases between. This CDR3 reads CASSYSRQGKGYTF. CDR3 DNA: TGTGCCAGCAGTTACTCGAGGCAGGGGAAAGGCTACACCTTC.

The V call is TRBV28, the J call TRBJ1-2; tentative D call: TRBD1 (6 bases). The CDR3 contains 13 residues. CDR1 is MDHEN and CDR2 is SYDVKM in the germline V gene. V was pared by 5 bases and J by 8 bases, with 15 bases between. The CDR3 region is CASSVGEGGGYTF. DNA of the CDR3: TGTGCCAGCAGTGTGGGGGAGGGGGGGGGCTACACCTTC.

The J gene is TRBJ2-7, the V gene TRBV20-1; 8 nucleotides line up with TRBD1. CDR3 size: 13 residues. Germline CDR1 reads DFQATT; CDR2 reads SNEGSKA (reference sequence). The V and J ends lost 3 bases and 7 bases, in that order; junction bases with no gene match: 8. DNA for the CDR3: TGCAGTGCTAGTCAGGGGGCCCAGGGGGAGCAGTACTTC. Translating gives CSASQGAQGEQYF.

The genes are TRBV25-1 and TRBJ2-2; D perhaps matches TRBD1 (6 bases). Deletions cut 3 bases from V and 4 bases from J, with 12 bases between. Germline V gene data show CDR1 as MGHDK and CDR2 as SYGVNS. The CDR3 runs 15 residues. CDR3 loop: CASSDRGSSTGELFF. The CDR3 DNA sequence: TGTGCCAGCAGTGACAGGGGCTCGAGCACCGGGGAGCTGTTTTTT.

This clone was seen more than once but under ten times. The chain joins TRBV9 to TRBJ2-1, with 9 bases lining up with TRBD2. V lost 3 bases and J lost 2; bases outside the gene matches: 3. The CDR3 contains 15 residues. In germline, CDR1 is SGDLS, CDR2 YYNGEE. CDR3 residues: CASSARLAAYNEQFF. In DNA, the CDR3 is TGTGCCAGCAGCGCCCGACTAGCGGCCTACAATGAGCAGTTCTTC.

The chain links TRBV2 to TRBJ1-6; 7 bases are a match to TRBD1. J lost 8 bases, V lost 4 bases, and 5 bases had no gene match. Germline assignment: CDR1 SNHLY and CDR2 FYNNEI. CDR3 length: 14 residues. The CDR3 DNA sequence: TGTGCCAGCAGTGTCGACAGGGTGGATTCACCCCTCCACTTT. Translation gives CASSVDRVDSPLHF.

The chain recombines TRBV30 with TRBJ2-1; a weak D match, TRBD2 (6 bases). Looked up from germline, CDR1 is GTSNPN and CDR2 is SVGIG (reference sequence). The V gene lost 0 bases and the J gene lost 4 bases, with 10 bases spanning the gap. This CDR3 comprises 14 residues. CDR3 sequence reads: CAWSVRAGYNEQFF. The CDR3, as DNA: TGTGCCTGGAGTGTACGTGCGGGGTACAATGAGCAGTTCTTC.